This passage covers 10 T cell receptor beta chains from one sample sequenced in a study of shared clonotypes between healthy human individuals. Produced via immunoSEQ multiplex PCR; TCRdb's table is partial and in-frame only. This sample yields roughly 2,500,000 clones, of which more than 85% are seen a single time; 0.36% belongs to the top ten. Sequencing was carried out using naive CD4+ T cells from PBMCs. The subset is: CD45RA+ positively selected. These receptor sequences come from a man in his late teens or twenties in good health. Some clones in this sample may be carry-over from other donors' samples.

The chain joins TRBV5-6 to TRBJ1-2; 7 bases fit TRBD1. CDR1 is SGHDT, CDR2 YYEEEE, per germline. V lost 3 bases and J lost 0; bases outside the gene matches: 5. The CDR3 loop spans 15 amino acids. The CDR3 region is CASSSTGDPNYGYTF. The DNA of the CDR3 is TGTGCCAGCAGCTCTACAGGGGATCCTAACTATGGCTACACCTTC.

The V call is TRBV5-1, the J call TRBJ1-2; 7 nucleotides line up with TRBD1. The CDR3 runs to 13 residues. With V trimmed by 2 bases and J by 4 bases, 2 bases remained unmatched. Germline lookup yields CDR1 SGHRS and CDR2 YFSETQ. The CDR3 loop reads CASSLGGAYGYTF. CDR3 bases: TGCGCCAGCAGCTTAGGGGGCGCCTATGGCTACACCTTC.

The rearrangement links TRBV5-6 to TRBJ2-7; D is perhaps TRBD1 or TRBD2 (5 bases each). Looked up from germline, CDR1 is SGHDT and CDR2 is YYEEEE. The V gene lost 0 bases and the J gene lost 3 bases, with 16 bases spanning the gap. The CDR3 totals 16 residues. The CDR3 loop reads CASSLERGTRVYEQYF. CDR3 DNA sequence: TGTGCCAGCAGCTTGGAGAGGGGAACGAGGGTCTACGAGCAGTACTTC.

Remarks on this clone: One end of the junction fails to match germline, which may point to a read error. As DNA, the CDR3 is TGTGCCAGCAGCTCTGGAGGGGGTTCAGGTTTTTTT. Protein: CASSSGGGSGFF. This chain uses TRBV2 with TRBJ2-3; tentatively, D is TRBD1 or TRBD2 (6 bases each). CDR3 size: 12 residues. Germline values: CDR1 SNHLY, CDR2 FYNNEI.

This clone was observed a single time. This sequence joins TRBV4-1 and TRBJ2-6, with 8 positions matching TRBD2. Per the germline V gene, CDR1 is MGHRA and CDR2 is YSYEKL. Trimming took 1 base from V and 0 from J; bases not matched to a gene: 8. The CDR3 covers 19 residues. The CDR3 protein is CASSQVRPGGVSGANVLTF. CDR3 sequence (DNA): TGCGCCAGCAGCCAAGTAAGGCCGGGAGGGGTCTCTGGGGCCAACGTCCTGACTTTC.

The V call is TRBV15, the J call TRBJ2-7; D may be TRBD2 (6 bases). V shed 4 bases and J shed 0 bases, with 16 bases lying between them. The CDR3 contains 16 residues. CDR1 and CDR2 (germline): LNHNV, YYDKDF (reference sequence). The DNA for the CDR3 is TGTGCCACCAGCACCGGGAGACTAGGAAACTCCTACGAGCAGTACTTC. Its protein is CATSTGRLGNSYEQYF.

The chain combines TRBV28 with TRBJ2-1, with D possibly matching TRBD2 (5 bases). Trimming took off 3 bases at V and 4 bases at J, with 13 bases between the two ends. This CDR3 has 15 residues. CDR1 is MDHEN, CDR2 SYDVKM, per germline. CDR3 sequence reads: CASSLDSGSYNEQFF. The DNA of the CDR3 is TGTGCCAGCAGTTTGGATTCGGGGTCTTACAATGAGCAGTTCTTC.

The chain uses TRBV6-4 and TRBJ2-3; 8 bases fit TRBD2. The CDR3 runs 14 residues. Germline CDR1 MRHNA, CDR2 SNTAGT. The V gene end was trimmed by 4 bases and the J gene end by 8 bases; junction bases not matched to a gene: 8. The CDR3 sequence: CASSVEAGVSTQYF. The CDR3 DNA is TGTGCCAGCAGTGTAGAAGCGGGAGTCAGTACGCAGTATTTT.

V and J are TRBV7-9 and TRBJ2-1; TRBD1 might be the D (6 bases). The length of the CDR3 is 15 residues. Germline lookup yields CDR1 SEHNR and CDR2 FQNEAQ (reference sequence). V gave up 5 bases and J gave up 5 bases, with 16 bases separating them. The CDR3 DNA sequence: TGTGCCAGCAGCGAACTCAAGGGGGATAACAATGAGCAGTTCTTC. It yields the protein CASSELKGDNNEQFF.

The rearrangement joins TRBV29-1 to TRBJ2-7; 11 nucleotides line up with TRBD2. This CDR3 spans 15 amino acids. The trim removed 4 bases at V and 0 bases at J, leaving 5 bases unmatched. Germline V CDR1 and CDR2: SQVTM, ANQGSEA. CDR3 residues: CSVGYGTSGSYEQYF. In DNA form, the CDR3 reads TGCAGCGTTGGTTACGGGACTAGCGGCTCCTACGAGCAGTACTTC.